The 17 T cell receptor beta chains listed next were all sequenced from one sample in a study of CD8+CD57+ T cells in acquired aplastic anemia. The template for TCR beta VDJ and CDR3 sequence profiling was genomic DNA. TCRdb re-called the reads through MiXCR, storing one row per CDR3 protein. The profile shows some 160,000 distinct CDR3 sequences, around 47% of them singletons. In patients chosen for sequencing, flow cytometry had shown CD8+CD57+ cell expansion. The source material was sorted CD4+, CD8+, or CD8+CD57+ T cells (not recorded which) from PBMCs. Receptor source: a human donor with aplastic anemia.

This clonotype showed up many times. The V call is TRBV12-3 or TRBV12-4, the J call TRBJ2-3; no clear D. Trimming stripped 6 bases from V and 3 bases from J, with 10 bases between. The CDR3 runs to 13 residues. This CDR3 is CASRRRETDTQYF. CDR3 nucleotides: TGTGCCAGCAGGAGAAGGGAAACAGATACGCAGTATTTT.

This clonotype has ten or more counts. This rearrangement joins TRBV7-2 to TRBJ2-7; weak D call: TRBD1 (5 bases). V was clipped by 3 bases and J by 5 bases, with 11 bases between them. CDR3 length: 13 residues. Germline V gene data show CDR1 as SGHTA and CDR2 as FQGNSA. CDR3 loop: CASSFGWGDEQYF. Here the CDR3 DNA reads TGTGCCAGCAGCTTCGGATGGGGCGACGAGCAGTACTTC.

Only a few counts were recorded for this clonotype. The chain is built from TRBV2 and TRBJ2-3; D gene uncertain. Looked up from germline, CDR1 is SNHLY and CDR2 is FYNNEI. Trimming cost V 4 bases and J 5 bases, with 13 bases left between them. The CDR3 runs to 14 residues. As DNA, the CDR3 is TGTGCCAGCAGTGGGTCTTGGGTGGGAGATACGCAGTATTTT. Translating gives CASSGSWVGDTQYF.

This clonotype was seen repeatedly, ten times or more. The rearrangement uses TRBV7-9 and TRBJ2-5; tentative D call: TRBD1 (7 bases). Germline lookup yields CDR1 SEHNR and CDR2 FQNEAQ (reference sequence). Trimming took 5 bases from V and 1 from J, leaving 14 bases between them. This CDR3 has 15 residues. DNA of the CDR3: TGTGCCAGCAGCGCACCAGGGGGGATCCAAGAGACCCAGTACTTC. As protein: CASSAPGGIQETQYF.

The chain links TRBV29-1 to TRBJ1-4; TRBD1 is a possible D gene (5 bases). V was shortened by 4 bases and J by 6 bases, with 9 bases between the two germline ends. The V gene's germline CDR1 is SQVTM and CDR2 ANQGSEA. The CDR3 consists of 12 residues. The CDR3 is CSVAGIDEKLFF. The CDR3 region has the DNA TGCAGCGTTGCAGGGATAGATGAAAAACTGTTTTTT.

This clonotype was seen many times. V usage is TRBV12-3 or TRBV12-4 and J usage is TRBJ1-6; 7 bases fit TRBD1. V dropped 6 bases and J dropped 7; count of bases not matched to a gene: 12. This CDR3 region has 16 residues. CDR3 in amino acids: CASSSDRELINSPLHF. Here the CDR3 DNA reads TGTGCCAGCAGCTCCGACAGGGAATTAATCAATTCACCCCTCCACTTT.

Worth noting for this clonotype: A clone one base away is much larger, so this may be a read error. The chain has TRBV4-3 and TRBJ1-4; D ambiguous. The CDR3 consists of 15 residues. Germline V lookup: CDR1 LGHNA, CDR2 YSLEER. The CDR3 spells CACSQDWVNNEKLFF. The DNA of the CDR3 is TGCGCCTGCAGCCAAGATTGGGTGAATAATGAAAAACTGTTTTTT.

The J gene is TRBJ2-3, the V gene TRBV30; D possibly corresponds to TRBD1 (6 bases). CDR1 and CDR2 from the germline V gene are GTSNPN and SVGIG (reference sequence). There are 15 residues in the CDR3. Trimming pared 2 bases from V and 2 bases from J, leaving 14 bases between. This chain's CDR3 is CAWSWEGGHTDTQYF. CDR3 sequence (DNA): TGTGCCTGGAGTTGGGAAGGGGGTCACACAGATACGCAGTATTTT.

The chain couples TRBV2 to TRBJ2-7; 9 nucleotides line up with TRBD2. The trim removed 0 bases at V and 3 bases at J, leaving 3 bases unmatched. This CDR3 is built from 15 residues. Germline V lookup: CDR1 SNHLY, CDR2 FYNNEI. In DNA, the CDR3 is TGTGCCAGCAGTGAAGCGGCTAGCGGGATCTACGAGCAGTACGTC. It translates to CASSEAASGIYEQYV.

This clonotype was seen at least ten times. V and J are TRBV11-1 and TRBJ2-7; 12 bases agree with TRBD1. The V gene's germline CDR1 is SGHAT and CDR2 FQDESV (reference sequence). The CDR3 loop spans 15 amino acids. V shed 5 bases and J 3 bases; nucleotides not matched to a gene: 5. DNA for the CDR3: TGTGCCAGCAGCCCGGGACAGGGGGCGAGCTACGAGCAGTACTTC. It codes for CASSPGQGASYEQYF.

In nucleotides, the CDR3 is TGTGCCACCAGTGATAGGACAGGGGGATTTGGGGCCAACGTCCTGACTTTC. It codes for CATSDRTGGFGANVLTF. The chain uses TRBV24-1 and TRBJ2-6; 10 bases agree with TRBD1. Germline lookup yields CDR1 KGHDR and CDR2 SFDVKD. This CDR3 spans 17 amino acids. Germline trimming cut 3 bases from V and 3 bases from J; bases unmatched to any gene: 4.

The table lists this clonotype with many counts. The chain is built from TRBV3-1 and TRBJ1-1; D unresolved. The germline V gene has CDR1 LGHDT and CDR2 YNNKEL (reference sequence). The CDR3 spans 12 residues. Trimming shortened V by 1 base and J by 8 bases, and 8 bases separated the two germline ends. In nucleotides, the CDR3 is TGTGCCAGCAGCCAAGGGATTAGAGAAGCTTTCTTT. Translation: CASSQGIREAFF.

On this clonotype: This may be a read error, as it is one base from a much larger clone. V is TRBV7-2 and J is TRBJ2-7, with D perhaps TRBD1 (5 bases). The germline gives CDR1 SGHTA, CDR2 FQGNSA. V was shortened by 1 base and J by 2 bases, with 9 bases between the two germline ends. The CDR3 runs 14 residues. The CDR3 nucleotides are TGTGCCAGCAGCTTAGGGAGCAGGGCCTACGAGCAGTACTTC. This encodes CASSLGSRAYEQYF.

This chain uses TRBV19 with TRBJ1-2; TRBD1 is a possible D gene (5 bases). The CDR3 consists of 14 residues. Trimming took off 5 bases at V and 0 bases at J, with 10 bases between the two ends. Germline loops: CDR1 LNHDA, CDR2 SQIVND (reference sequence). The CDR3 DNA sequence: TGTGCCAGTAGTTTGGCGACAGCTAACTATGGCTACACCTTC. Its protein product is CASSLATANYGYTF.

The chain is built from TRBV10-1 and TRBJ1-2; a possible D gene is TRBD1 (5 bases). The V gene lost 3 bases and the J gene lost 0 bases, with 8 bases spanning the gap. Germline V gene data show CDR1 as WNHNN and CDR2 as SYGVQD (reference sequence). The length of the CDR3 is 14 residues. CDR3 in amino acids: CASSDGRANYGYTF. As DNA, the CDR3 is TGCGCCAGCAGTGACGGCAGGGCTAACTATGGCTACACCTTC.

This clonotype was counted between two and nine times. The V and J genes are TRBV5-1 and TRBJ2-3; 7 bases match TRBD2. The V and J ends lost 5 bases and 4 bases, in that order; junction bases with no gene match: 16. This CDR3 comprises 17 residues. Germline assignment: CDR1 SGHRS and CDR2 YFSETQ. DNA for the CDR3: TGCGCCAGCAGGCCCTTAGTCACTAGCGAAAGATCAGATACGCAGTATTTT. As protein: CASRPLVTSERSDTQYF.

The rearrangement uses TRBV10-3 and TRBJ2-7, with 9 bases matching TRBD1. The CDR3 is 14 residues long. Trimming removed 11 bases from V and 6 bases from J; junction bases left unmatched: 14. The germline CDR1 and CDR2 sequences are ENHRY and SYGVKD. The CDR3 DNA reads TGTGCCGCCCAACAGGGGGCGCTTCTCGCCGAGCAGTACTTC. The encoded protein is CAAQQGALLAEQYF.